The clone carrying this T cell receptor beta chain was observed many times. Its antigen is still unknown. Arm-PCR of CDR3 regions and iRepertoire HTBI primers were the basis on which TCR beta libraries were built. TCRdb re-analysed the multiplex PCR reads in MiXCR, keeping a single row per CDR3 protein. Of 200,000 to 250,000 distinct CDR3 sequences detected, around 20% appear once; the ten largest clones hold approximately 12%. Stated time point: newly diagnosed GD, antithyroid drugs for less than 3 months. Extracted PBMC RNA gave rise to the TCR library. This sample was included in a study of regulatory T cells in long-lasting Graves disease. Across the study: Freshly diagnosed Graves' patients had used antithyroid drugs for under 3 months. General study results and limits: Persistent patients shared more public clonotypes (about 2,600) than new patients (approximately 970).

Trimming removed 2 bases at V and 1 base at J, with 11 bases between. Germline V gives CDR1 MNHEY, CDR2 SVGAGI. The CDR3 has 15 amino acids. These data were likewise used in another study, on T cells in Graves' hyperthyroidism and ophthalmopathy.

The specimen comprised peripheral blood mononuclear cells (PBMCs), sampled at new diagnosis, from a patient treated with antithyroid drugs. The chain links TRBV6-5 to TRBJ2-5; D may correspond to TRBD1 or TRBD2 (5 bases each). The receptor was isolated from a woman between 25 and 40 years old with Graves disease. In nucleotides, the CDR3 is TGTGCCAGCAGTTACAACGGGGCCTCCCAAGAGACCCAGTACTTC. Its translation is CASSYNGASQETQYF.